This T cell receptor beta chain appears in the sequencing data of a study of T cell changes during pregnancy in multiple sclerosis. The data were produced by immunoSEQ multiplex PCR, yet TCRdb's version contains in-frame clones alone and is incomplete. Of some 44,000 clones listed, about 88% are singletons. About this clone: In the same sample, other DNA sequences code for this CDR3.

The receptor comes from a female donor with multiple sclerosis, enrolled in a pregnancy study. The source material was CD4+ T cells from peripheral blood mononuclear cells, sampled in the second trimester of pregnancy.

This CDR3 is CASSLRGGSYEQYF. In nucleotides, the CDR3 is TGTGCCAGCAGCTTAAGGGGGGGGTCCTACGAGCAGTACTTC. J is TRBJ2-7 and V is TRBV7-2; D is perhaps TRBD2 (7 bases). Per the germline V gene, CDR1 is SGHTA and CDR2 is FQGNSA. The CDR3 loop spans 14 amino acids. V lost 2 bases and J 1 base, leaving 9 bases between the germline ends.